This TCR beta chain is drawn from a study of cytomegalovirus exposure and HLA in healthy donors. This CDR3 is built from 14 residues. CDR1 is SGHDN, CDR2 FVKESK, per germline. Trimming shortened V by 4 bases and J by 6 bases, and 16 bases separated the two germline ends. The PCR had 60 Vbeta and 13 Jbeta primers. Profiling relied on immunoSEQ multiplex PCR, and the TCRdb table lists in-frame clones only, not all of them. The sample lists about 130,000 clones; roughly 75% were seen once. This sequence was found in a young man in good health and CMV-seropositive. This chain joins TRBV14 and TRBJ2-7; D is unclear. Sequencing input: PBMCs. CDR3 loop: CASSLRPTSGEQYF. CDR3 DNA sequence: TGTGCCAGCAGCCTGAGACCCACGTCGGGCGAGCAGTACTTC. The full variable domain, completed using reference TRBV14 and TRBJ2-7, is EAGVTQFPSHSVIEKGQTVTLRCDPISGHDNLYWYRRVMGKEIKFLLHFVKESKQDESGMPNNRFLAERTGGTYSTLKVQPAELEDSGVYFCASSLRPTSGEQYFGPGTRLTVT.